This TCR beta chain was observed in a study of blood T cell repertoires in COVID-19. The overall study: Acute and convalescent COVID-19 specimens originated in the United States, Italy and Spain.

This CDR3 has 13 residues. Trimming shortened V by 4 bases and J by 3 bases, and 6 bases separated the two germline ends. Germline loops: CDR1 LGHDT, CDR2 YNNKEL (reference sequence). In the study's own analysis: Reference gene primer amplification gave nucleated cell count estimates. Measured with immunoSEQ multiplex PCR; TCRdb has only the in-frame clones, and not every one. That table is the source of V, J and clone size, and D and trimming were worked out from the DNA. The sample contains about 190,000 clones, 65% to 85% of which appear only once. Contact with a PCR-confirmed or clinician-diagnosed COVID-19 case occurred within 2 weeks of entry.

The rearrangement links TRBV3-1 (or the pseudogene TRBV3-2) to TRBJ1-4; no clear D gene. Input material: PBMCs or T cells enriched from blood (not recorded which). This sequence originates from a woman in her 30s who had been exposed to COVID-19. The CDR3, as DNA: TGTGCCAGCAGCCCTGTCCCTAATGAAAAACTGTTTTTT. It is translated as CASSPVPNEKLFF.